This TCR beta chain was sequenced in a study of T-cell reconstitution after alpha-beta-depleted transplantation in children. Study-level findings and limits: The high TCRbeta diversity at day 60 in some patients came from surviving recipient T cells and thymic progenitors. Newly generated T cells supplied most T-cell counts and diversity one year post-transplant.

Preparation of the TCRbeta library involved a method that used unique molecular identifiers. Each CDR3 protein is one row after TCRdb ran MiXCR on the PCR reads. Of around 490,000 distinct CDR3 sequences in the sample, more than 9.5% were seen once. From germline, CDR1 is MNHEY and CDR2 SVGAGI. The V end was cut by 4 bases, the J end by 5 bases, with 11 bases between. The CDR3 covers 13 residues. On this clonotype: Its antigen is not known.

The clonotype originates from a female patient between 2 and 15 years old who had a stem cell transplant for aplastic anemia, so the T cells may come from the graft donor. This rearrangement joins TRBV6-5 to TRBJ2-5; D uncertain. This specimen consisted of PBMCs, mostly from graft donor cells, obtained 180 days after TCRalphabeta/CD19-depleted stem cell transplant. The CDR3 here is CASSSPQGETQYF. The CDR3, as DNA: TGTGCCAGCAGTTCCCCGCAAGGGGAGACCCAGTACTTC.